This T cell receptor (beta chain) was found in a study of CD8+ T cells in alopecia areata. Both CD4+ and CD8+ T cells were separated by sorting PBMCs. Turning to this clone: Its antigen is not identified. Other DNA sequences within the sample encode an identical CDR3.

Germline V gene lookup returns CDR1 MGHRA and CDR2 YSYEKL. V lost 3 bases to trimming and J lost 5 bases, with 8 bases between them. This CDR3 region has 13 residues. Findings and caveats of the study: Scalp samples also yield sequences of resident alphabeta T cells from normal skin. In lesional scalp, particularly from alopecia totalis/universalis, clonality was higher than in normal scalp. Between patients, shared TCR sequences were less clear than in mice. This was possibly due in part to HLA diversity in the patient population.

cDNA prepared by RNA extraction and subsequent reverse transcription served as the template for sequencing. The data were produced by immunoSEQ multiplex PCR, yet TCRdb's version contains in-frame clones alone and is incomplete. The sample contains around 190,000 clones, roughly three fifths of which appear only once. Input material: CD8+ T cells sorted from blood. The chain carries TRBV4-1 and TRBJ2-1; possible D gene TRBD2, 5 bases. The clonotype was recovered from a human donor in good health. The CDR3 here is CASSQVGDNEQFF. CDR3 coding DNA: TGCGCCAGCAGCCAGGTGGGAGACAATGAGCAGTTCTTC.